Below are 22 T cell receptor beta chains sequenced from a single sample in a study of CXCR3-negative and CXCR3-positive naive CD8 T cells. Libraries were UMI-labeled 5' RACE TRB cDNA. TCRdb processed the 5' RACE reads again and assigns one entry to each CDR3 protein, with no DNA. The repertoire shows a few thousand distinct CDR3 sequences; the top ten hold 1.3%. Sequencing was carried out using naive CXCR3- CD8+ T cells from blood. Subset given: CD45RO-CCR7+CD27+CD95- naive CD8+ T cells lacking CXCR3 (TNR3-). Receptors were obtained from a human donor in good health. Some clones in this sample may be carry-over from other donors' samples.

The genes are TRBV29-1 and TRBJ1-2; TCRdb proposes TRBD1, but this gene call is untestable without DNA. This CDR3 is 13 amino acids long. The germline gives CDR1 SQVTM, CDR2 ANQGSEA. The CDR3 sequence is CSVEEQDSYGYTF.

Considering frequency, this clonotype is medium-sized. This chain links TRBV12-3 or TRBV12-4 with TRBJ1-2. CDR3 length: 15 amino acids. The chain's CDR3 is CASSLGADYGYGYTF.

By frequency, this clonotype is medium-sized. The V and J genes are TRBV10-3 and TRBJ1-1; the TCRdb call, TRBD1, lacks DNA for checking. The V gene's germline CDR1 is ENHRY and CDR2 SYGVKD. The CDR3 loop spans 13 amino acids. This chain's CDR3 is CAISDRMNTEAFF.

The chain is built from TRBV4-2 and TRBJ2-6; TCRdb selects TRBD1, and the lack of DNA leaves this call unchecked. This CDR3 contains 17 residues. The germline CDR1 and CDR2 sequences are LGHNA and YNFKEQ. The CDR3 loop is CASRNTTGGSGANVLTF.

In terms of frequency, this clonotype is medium-sized. The chain combines TRBV5-6 with TRBJ2-3; with no DNA, the TCRdb D assignment of TRBD2 cannot be verified. The CDR3 sequence is 15 residues long. Germline CDR1 reads SGHDT; CDR2 reads YYEEEE. The CDR3 loop is CASTFSSRSTDTQYF.

The chain employs TRBV5-1 and TRBJ2-1. Germline CDR1 reads SGHRS; CDR2 reads YFSETQ. The CDR3 runs to 15 residues. This CDR3 is CASSLAGTLYNEQFF. The whole variable domain, remainder taken from reference TRBV5-1 and TRBJ2-1, is KAGVTQTPRYLIKTRGQQVTLSCSPISGHRSVSWYQQTPGQGLQFLFEYFSETQRNKGNFPGRFSGRQFSNSRSEMNVSTLELGDSALYLCASSLAGTLYNEQFFGPGTRLTVL.

The V call is TRBV9, the J call TRBJ1-5; absent DNA, TCRdb's TRBD1 call cannot be checked. The V gene's germline CDR1 is SGDLS and CDR2 YYNGEE. The CDR3 contains 14 residues. CDR3 residues: CASSVGQVLQPQHF.

This chain connects TRBV5-1 to TRBJ2-1; no DNA is available, so the TRBD2 call from TCRdb remains unchecked. CDR3 length: 14 amino acids. Germline V gene lookup returns CDR1 SGHRS and CDR2 YFSETQ. This CDR3 reads CASSAGGPRNEQFF. Drawing the rest from reference TRBV5-1 and TRBJ2-1, the complete variable domain is KAGVTQTPRYLIKTRGQQVTLSCSPISGHRSVSWYQQTPGQGLQFLFEYFSETQRNKGNFPGRFSGRQFSNSRSEMNVSTLELGDSALYLCASSAGGPRNEQFFGPGTRLTVL.

The chain joins TRBV27 to TRBJ2-2. Germline values: CDR1 MNHEY, CDR2 SMNVEV (reference sequence). The CDR3 spans 13 residues. The CDR3 loop reads CASRAGNTGELFF.

This clonotype is called medium-sized (0.01 to 0.1%) based on its frequency. The V call is TRBV5-1, the J call TRBJ2-2; TCRdb indicates TRBD1, and absent DNA this call remains unverified. Per the germline V gene, CDR1 is SGHRS and CDR2 is YFSETQ. The CDR3 has 17 residues. The CDR3 sequence: CASSITGTGGFTGELFF.

This clonotype shows up as medium-sized by frequency. The chain joins TRBV7-9 to TRBJ2-3; TCRdb reports TRBD2, a call that lacks DNA to check it against. The CDR3 length is 17 residues. In germline, CDR1 is SEHNR, CDR2 FQNEAQ (reference sequence). The CDR3 region is CASSPWTSSFSTDTQYF. Full variable domain (rest looked up from reference TRBV7-9 and TRBJ2-3): DTGVSQNPRHKITKRGQNVTFRCDPISEHNRLYWYRQTLGQGPEFLTYFQNEAQLEKSRLLSDRFSAERPKGSFSTLEIQRTEQGDSAMYLCASSPWTSSFSTDTQYFGPGTRLTVL.

This clonotype is labeled medium-sized based on frequency. The chain uses TRBV20-1 and TRBJ1-2; TCRdb gives TRBD1 as the D gene, but with no DNA this cannot be confirmed. CDR1 DFQATT and CDR2 SNEGSKA come from the germline V gene (reference sequence). This CDR3 contains 14 residues. The chain's CDR3 is CSARGVQDSNGYTF.

Frequency places this clonotype as medium-sized. V usage is TRBV7-3 and J usage is TRBJ2-1. This CDR3 contains 13 residues. Germline values: CDR1 SGHTA, CDR2 FQGTGA. CDR3: CASSLTPNNEQFF.

This clonotype is labeled medium-sized based on frequency. The chain uses TRBV20-1 and TRBJ1-6; there is no DNA to check the TCRdb D call of TRBD1. Per germline, CDR1 DFQATT and CDR2 SNEGSKA (reference sequence). The CDR3 spans 14 residues. CDR3 residues: CSAKLGPYNSPLHF.

Judged by frequency, this clonotype is medium-sized. J is TRBJ2-2 and V is TRBV5-5; TCRdb's D gene call, TRBD2, goes unchecked for lack of DNA. The CDR3 is made up of 17 amino acids. Germline CDR1 is SGHKS and CDR2 is YYEKEE (reference sequence). CDR3 sequence: CASSSDEGLAMDGELFF. Full variable domain (remainder filled in from reference TRBV5-5 and TRBJ2-2): DAGVTQSPTHLIKTRGQQVTLRCSPISGHKSVSWYQQVLGQGPQFIFQYYEKEERGRGNFPDRFSARQFPNYSSELNVNALLLGDSALYLCASSSDEGLAMDGELFFGEGSRLTVL.

This clonotype is identified as medium-sized from frequency. The J gene is TRBJ2-7, the V gene TRBV13. This CDR3 is 13 amino acids long. From germline, CDR1 is PRHDT and CDR2 FYEKMQ (reference sequence). The CDR3 sequence: CASSSGGSYEQYF.

The V gene is TRBV27, the J gene TRBJ2-7; absent DNA, TCRdb's TRBD1 call cannot be checked. The CDR3 extends over 16 amino acids. CDR1 and CDR2 (germline): MNHEY, SMNVEV (reference sequence). The chain's CDR3 is CASSLSLGTRSYEQYF.

This rearrangement joins TRBV20-1 to TRBJ1-2. This CDR3 has 12 residues. Germline CDR1 DFQATT, CDR2 SNEGSKA (reference sequence). The CDR3 is CSAADGLYGYTF.

The CDR3 protein is CASSQDGTIAPTGELFF. V is TRBV4-1 and J is TRBJ2-2; checking the TCRdb D call of TRBD2 is not possible without DNA. The germline CDR1 and CDR2 sequences are MGHRA and YSYEKL. The CDR3 is made up of 17 amino acids.

The V gene is TRBV7-9, the J gene TRBJ2-7. Germline V CDR1 and CDR2: SEHNR, FQNEAQ (reference sequence). The length of the CDR3 is 12 residues. This CDR3 reads CASSLGPNEQYF.

This clonotype ranks as medium-sized in terms of frequency. The chain couples TRBV21-1 to TRBJ2-3. TRBV21-1 corresponds to a pseudogene. The CDR3 has 15 amino acids. CDR3 sequence: CASSTNRLGTDTQYF.

This clonotype is called medium-sized (0.01 to 0.1%) based on its frequency. The CDR3 loop reads CASSPTQGYYNEQFF. This chain connects TRBV2 to TRBJ2-1; TCRdb's assignment of TRBD1 cannot be checked, as there is no DNA. The CDR3 has 15 amino acids. Germline-derived CDR1 and CDR2 are SNHLY and FYNNEI.